This TCR beta chain derives from a study of pediatric ulcerative colitis. Overall study findings and caveats: Acute severe colitis showed lower rectal diversity from clonal expansions. A couple of rectal clonotypes were found only in ulcerative colitis patients, all of them.

The survey-level immunoSEQ assay was used. Sequencing depth was up to 500,000 reads per sample. Profiled with immunoSEQ multiplex PCR; TCRdb holds only in-frame clones, not every one. Of under 5,500 clones listed, around 89% are singletons. This clone has a handful of counts. Its antigen is not known. Trimming removed 4 bases from V and 5 bases from J, with 11 bases in between. CDR1 is LNHDA, CDR2 SQIVND, per germline (reference sequence). The CDR3 is 13 residues long. What was sequenced was blood. This receptor was taken from a boy aged 10-17 years with mild ulcerative colitis. The V gene is TRBV19, the J gene TRBJ1-1; D unresolved. The CDR3 loop is CASSRGRGTEAFF. The CDR3 nucleotides are TGTGCCAGTAGTAGAGGGCGTGGGACTGAAGCTTTCTTT.